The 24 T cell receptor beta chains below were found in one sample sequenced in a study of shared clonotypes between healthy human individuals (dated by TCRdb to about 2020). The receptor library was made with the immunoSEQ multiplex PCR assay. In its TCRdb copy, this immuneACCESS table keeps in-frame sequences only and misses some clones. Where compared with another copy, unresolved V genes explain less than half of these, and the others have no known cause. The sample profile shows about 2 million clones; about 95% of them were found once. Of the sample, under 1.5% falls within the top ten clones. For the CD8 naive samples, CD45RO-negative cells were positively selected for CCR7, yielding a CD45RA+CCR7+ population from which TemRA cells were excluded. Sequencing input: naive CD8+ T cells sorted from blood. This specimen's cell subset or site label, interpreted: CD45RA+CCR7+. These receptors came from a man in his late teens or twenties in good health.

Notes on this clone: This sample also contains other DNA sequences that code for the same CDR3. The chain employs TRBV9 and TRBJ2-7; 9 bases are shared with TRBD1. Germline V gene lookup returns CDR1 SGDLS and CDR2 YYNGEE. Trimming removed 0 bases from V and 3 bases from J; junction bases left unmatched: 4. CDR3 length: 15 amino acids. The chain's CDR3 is CASSVEGTGIYEQYF. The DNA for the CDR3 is TGTGCCAGCAGCGTAGAAGGGACAGGGATCTACGAGCAGTACTTC.

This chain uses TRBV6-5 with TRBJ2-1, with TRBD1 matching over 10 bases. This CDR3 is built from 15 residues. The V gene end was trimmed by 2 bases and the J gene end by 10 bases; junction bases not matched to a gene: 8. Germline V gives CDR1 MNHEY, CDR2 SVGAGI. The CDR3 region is CASSYQGTGVGEQFF. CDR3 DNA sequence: TGTGCCAGCAGTTACCAGGGGACAGGGGTTGGGGAGCAGTTCTTC.

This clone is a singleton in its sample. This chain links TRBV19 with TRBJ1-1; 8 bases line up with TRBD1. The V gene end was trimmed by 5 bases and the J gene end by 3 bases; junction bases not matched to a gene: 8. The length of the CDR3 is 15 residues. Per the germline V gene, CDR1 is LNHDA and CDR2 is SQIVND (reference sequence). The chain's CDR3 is CASSSAGGADTEAFF. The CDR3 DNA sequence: TGTGCCAGTAGTTCGGCAGGGGGCGCGGACACTGAAGCTTTCTTT.

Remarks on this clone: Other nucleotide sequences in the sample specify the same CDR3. In DNA form, the CDR3 reads TGTGCCAGCAGCTTGACTAGCGGAACCTACGAGCAGTACTTC. This gives the protein CASSLTSGTYEQYF. The chain couples TRBV7-9 to TRBJ2-7; TRBD2 aligns across 9 bases. The CDR3 totals 14 residues. Germline assignment: CDR1 SEHNR and CDR2 FQNEAQ (reference sequence). V shed 3 bases and J 2 bases; nucleotides not matched to a gene: 2.

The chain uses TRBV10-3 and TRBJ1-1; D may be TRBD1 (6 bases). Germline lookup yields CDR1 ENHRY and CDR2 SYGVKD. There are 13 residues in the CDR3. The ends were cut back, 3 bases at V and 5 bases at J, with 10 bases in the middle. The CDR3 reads CAISEQGGTEAFF. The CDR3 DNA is TGTGCCATCAGTGAACAGGGAGGAACTGAAGCTTTCTTT.

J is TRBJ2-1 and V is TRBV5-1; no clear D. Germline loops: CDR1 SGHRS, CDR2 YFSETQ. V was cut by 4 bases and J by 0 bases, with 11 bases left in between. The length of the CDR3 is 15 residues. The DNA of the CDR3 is TGCGCCAGCAGCCCCGGGTCCATCTCCTACAATGAGCAGTTCTTC. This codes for CASSPGSISYNEQFF.

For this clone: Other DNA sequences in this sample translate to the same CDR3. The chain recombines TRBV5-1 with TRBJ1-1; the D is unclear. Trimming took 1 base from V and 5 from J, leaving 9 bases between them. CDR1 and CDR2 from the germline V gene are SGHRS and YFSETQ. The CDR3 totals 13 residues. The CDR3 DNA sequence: TGCGCCAGCAGCTTGAACGGAGGGACTGAAGCTTTCTTT. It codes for CASSLNGGTEAFF.

CDR3 DNA: TGTGCCAGCAGCGTAGAAAGCGGGGGGTCCTACGAGCAGTACTTC. Residues: CASSVESGGSYEQYF. The chain links TRBV9 to TRBJ2-7; 9 bases match TRBD2. The germline V gene encodes CDR1 SGDLS and CDR2 YYNGEE. This CDR3 has 15 residues. The ends lost 0 bases at V and 1 base at J; junction bases unmatched: 2.

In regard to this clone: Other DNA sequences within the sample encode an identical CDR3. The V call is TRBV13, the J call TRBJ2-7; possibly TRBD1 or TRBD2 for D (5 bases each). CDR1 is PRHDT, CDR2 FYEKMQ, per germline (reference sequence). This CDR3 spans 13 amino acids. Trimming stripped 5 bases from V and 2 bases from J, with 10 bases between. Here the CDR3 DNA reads TGTGCCAGCAGCCCCGGGACCGCCTACGAGCAGTACTTC. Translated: CASSPGTAYEQYF.

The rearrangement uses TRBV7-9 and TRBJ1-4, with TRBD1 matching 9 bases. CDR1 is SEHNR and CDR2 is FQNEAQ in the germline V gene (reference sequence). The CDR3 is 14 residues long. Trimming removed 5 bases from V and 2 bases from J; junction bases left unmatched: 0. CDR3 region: CASSGQGTNEKLFF. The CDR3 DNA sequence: TGTGCCAGCAGCGGACAGGGGACTAATGAAAAACTGTTTTTT.

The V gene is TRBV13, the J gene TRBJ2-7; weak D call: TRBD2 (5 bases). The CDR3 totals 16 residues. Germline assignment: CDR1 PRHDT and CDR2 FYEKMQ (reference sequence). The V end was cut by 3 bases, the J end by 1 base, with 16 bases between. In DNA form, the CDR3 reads TGTGCCAGCAGCTTCGCGGCCGGCACGGGATCCTACGAGCAGTACTTC. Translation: CASSFAAGTGSYEQYF.

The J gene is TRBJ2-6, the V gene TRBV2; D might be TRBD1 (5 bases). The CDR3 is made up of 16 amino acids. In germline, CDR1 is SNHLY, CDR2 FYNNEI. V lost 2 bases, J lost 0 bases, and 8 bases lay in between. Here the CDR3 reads CASSEQGGSGANVLTF. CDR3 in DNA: TGTGCCAGCAGTGAACAGGGTGGCTCTGGGGCCAACGTCCTGACTTTC.

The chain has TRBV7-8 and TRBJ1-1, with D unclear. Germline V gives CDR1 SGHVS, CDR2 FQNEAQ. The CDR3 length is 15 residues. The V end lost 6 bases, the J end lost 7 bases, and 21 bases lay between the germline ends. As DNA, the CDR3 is TGTGCCAGCAGGGGGTTCATTGGGGAAGTGGGTGAAGCTTTCTTT. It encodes CASRGFIGEVGEAFF.

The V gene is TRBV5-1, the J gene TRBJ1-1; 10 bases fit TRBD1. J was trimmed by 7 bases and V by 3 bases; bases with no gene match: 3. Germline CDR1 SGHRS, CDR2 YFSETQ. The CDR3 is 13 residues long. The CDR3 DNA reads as TGCGCCAGCAGCTGGGACAGGGGTGGTGAAGCTTTCTTT. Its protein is CASSWDRGGEAFF.

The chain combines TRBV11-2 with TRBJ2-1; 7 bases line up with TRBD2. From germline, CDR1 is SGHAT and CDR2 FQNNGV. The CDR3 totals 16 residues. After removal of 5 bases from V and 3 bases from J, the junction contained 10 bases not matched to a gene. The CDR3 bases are TGTGCCAGCAGCAACCCCCTAGCGGACTTCTACAATGAGCAGTTCTTC. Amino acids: CASSNPLADFYNEQFF.

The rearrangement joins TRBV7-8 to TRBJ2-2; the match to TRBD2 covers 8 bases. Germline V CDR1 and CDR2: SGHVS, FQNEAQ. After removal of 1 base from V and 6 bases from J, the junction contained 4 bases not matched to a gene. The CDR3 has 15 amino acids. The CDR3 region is CASSLDPAGAGELFF. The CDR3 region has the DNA TGTGCCAGCAGCTTAGATCCAGCGGGAGCCGGGGAGCTGTTTTTT.

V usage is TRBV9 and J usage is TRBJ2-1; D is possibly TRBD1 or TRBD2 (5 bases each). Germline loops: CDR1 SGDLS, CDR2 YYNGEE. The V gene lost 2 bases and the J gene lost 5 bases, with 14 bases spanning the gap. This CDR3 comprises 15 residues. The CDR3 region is CASSVSGAVNNEQFF. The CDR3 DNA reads TGTGCCAGCAGCGTGTCCGGGGCGGTCAACAATGAGCAGTTCTTC.

This CDR3 is CASSLGRGDDYGYTF. Written as DNA, the CDR3 is TGTGCCAGCAGCTTAGGGAGAGGGGACGACTATGGCTACACCTTC. The V and J genes are TRBV7-9 and TRBJ1-2; D possibly corresponds to TRBD1 (5 bases). Germline CDR1 is SEHNR and CDR2 is FQNEAQ (reference sequence). Trimming pared 1 base from V and 3 bases from J, leaving 12 bases between. This CDR3 region has 15 residues.

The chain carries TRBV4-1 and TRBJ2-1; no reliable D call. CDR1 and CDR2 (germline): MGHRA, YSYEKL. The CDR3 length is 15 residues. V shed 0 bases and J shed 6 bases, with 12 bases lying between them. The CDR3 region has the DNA TGCGCCAGCAGCCAAGATGTGATTTTGTCCAATGAGCAGTTCTTC. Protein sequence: CASSQDVILSNEQFF.

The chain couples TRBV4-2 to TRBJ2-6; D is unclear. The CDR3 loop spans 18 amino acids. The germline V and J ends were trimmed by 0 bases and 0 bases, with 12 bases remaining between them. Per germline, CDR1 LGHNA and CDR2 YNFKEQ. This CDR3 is CASSQDPGRSSGANVLTF. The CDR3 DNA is TGTGCCAGCAGCCAAGATCCTGGCAGAAGCTCTGGGGCCAACGTCCTGACTTTC.

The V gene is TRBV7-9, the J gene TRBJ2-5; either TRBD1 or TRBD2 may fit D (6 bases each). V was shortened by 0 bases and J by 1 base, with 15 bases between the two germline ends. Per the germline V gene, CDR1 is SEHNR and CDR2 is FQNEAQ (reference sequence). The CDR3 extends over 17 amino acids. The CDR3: CASSLAYRGQVQETQYF. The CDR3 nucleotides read TGTGCCAGCAGCTTAGCTTATCGGGGGCAGGTCCAAGAGACCCAGTACTTC. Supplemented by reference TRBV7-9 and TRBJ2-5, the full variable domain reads DTGVSQNPRHKITKRGQNVTFRCDPISEHNRLYWYRQTLGQGPEFLTYFQNEAQLEKSRLLSDRFSAERPKGSFSTLEIQRTEQGDSAMYLCASSLAYRGQVQETQYFGPGTRLLVL.

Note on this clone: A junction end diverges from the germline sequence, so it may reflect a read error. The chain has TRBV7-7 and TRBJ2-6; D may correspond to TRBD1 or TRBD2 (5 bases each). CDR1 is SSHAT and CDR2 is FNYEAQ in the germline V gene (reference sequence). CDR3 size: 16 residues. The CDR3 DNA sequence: TGTGCTAGCAGTCCTCGCATGGGGGCTGGGGCCAACGTCCTGACTTTC. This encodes CASSPRMGAGANVLTF.

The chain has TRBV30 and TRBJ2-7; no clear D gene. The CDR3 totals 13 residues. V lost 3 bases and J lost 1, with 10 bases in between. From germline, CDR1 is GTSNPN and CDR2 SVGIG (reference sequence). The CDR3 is CAWSGRISYEQYF. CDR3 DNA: TGTGCCTGGAGCGGACGTATATCCTACGAGCAGTACTTC.

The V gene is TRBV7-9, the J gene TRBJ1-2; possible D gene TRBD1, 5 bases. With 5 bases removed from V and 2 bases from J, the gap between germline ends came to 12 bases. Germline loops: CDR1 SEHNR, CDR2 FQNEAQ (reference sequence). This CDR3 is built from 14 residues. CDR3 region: CASSHSGDNYGYTF. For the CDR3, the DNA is TGTGCCAGCAGCCATAGCGGGGACAACTATGGCTACACCTTC.